This T cell receptor beta chain originates from a study of T-cell reconstitution after alpha-beta-depleted transplantation in children. Points from the study as a whole: One year post-transplant, T-cell counts and diversity were largely derived from T cells produced anew. Two months or so post-transplant, alpha-beta T cells reportedly derived from several hundred expanded graft clones.

Preparation of the TCRbeta library involved a method that used unique molecular identifiers. TCRdb called the PCR reads again in MiXCR, with one record for every CDR3 protein. The sample records some 200,000 distinct CDR3 sequences, roughly 9.1% being singletons. Details on this clonotype: Its antigen is unknown.

The CDR3 runs 14 residues. Germline CDR1 is SNHLY and CDR2 is FYNNEI. V lost 1 base and J 5 bases, leaving 11 bases between the germline ends. The sequence derives from a male patient aged 2-9 years who had a stem cell transplant for acute myeloid leukemia, so the T cells may come from the graft donor. V usage is TRBV2 and J usage is TRBJ2-5; weak D call: TRBD1 (5 bases). The sequencing used PBMCs, mostly from graft donor cells, collected 360 days after TCRalphabeta/CD19-depleted stem cell transplant. The DNA of the CDR3 is TGTGCCAGCAGTGAAGGGTGGGGCGTCGAGACCCAGTACTTC. Protein product: CASSEGWGVETQYF.